This T cell receptor beta chain is from a study of metastatic and nonmetastatic thyroid tumors. Points from the study as a whole: Versus benign nodules, malignant thyroid tumors reportedly had significantly higher TCR beta diversity, in blood and tumor.

No patient had received any treatment before thyroid surgery. TCRdb redid the clone calls on the PCR reads using MiXCR. The sample consists of about 15,000 clones, about 31% of them appearing once. This clone was counted at least ten times. Its target is not known. CDR1 and CDR2 (germline): SGHVS, FNYEAQ. CDR3 length equals 14 residues. Between the trimmed V and J ends, which lost 2 bases and 5 bases, there was a span of 13 bases. Sequenced: tumor tissue. The J gene is TRBJ2-7, the V gene TRBV7-6; the D is unclear. This TCR came from a male donor with papillary thyroid cancer or a benign thyroid nodule (not recorded which). Some clones in this sample may be carry-over from other donors' samples. In nucleotides, the CDR3 is TGTGCCAGCAGCTTAAATCCACTTCTTAACGAGCAGTACTTC. Protein product: CASSLNPLLNEQYF.